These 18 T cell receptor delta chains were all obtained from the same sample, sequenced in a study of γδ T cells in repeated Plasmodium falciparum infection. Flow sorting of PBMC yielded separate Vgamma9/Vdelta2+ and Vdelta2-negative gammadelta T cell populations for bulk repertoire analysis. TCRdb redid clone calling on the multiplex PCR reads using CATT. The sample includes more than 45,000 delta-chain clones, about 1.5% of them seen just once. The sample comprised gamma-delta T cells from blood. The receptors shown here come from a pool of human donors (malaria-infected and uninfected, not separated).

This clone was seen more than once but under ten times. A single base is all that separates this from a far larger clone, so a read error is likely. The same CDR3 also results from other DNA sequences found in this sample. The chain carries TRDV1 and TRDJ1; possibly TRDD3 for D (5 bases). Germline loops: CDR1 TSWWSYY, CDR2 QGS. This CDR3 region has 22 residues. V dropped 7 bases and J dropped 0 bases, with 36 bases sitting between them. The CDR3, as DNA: TGTGCTCTTGAGGCCCCGCCGTCCCATACTGGAGGCCGACAACTGTACACCGATAAACTCATCTTT. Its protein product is CALEAPPSHTGGRQLYTDKLIF.

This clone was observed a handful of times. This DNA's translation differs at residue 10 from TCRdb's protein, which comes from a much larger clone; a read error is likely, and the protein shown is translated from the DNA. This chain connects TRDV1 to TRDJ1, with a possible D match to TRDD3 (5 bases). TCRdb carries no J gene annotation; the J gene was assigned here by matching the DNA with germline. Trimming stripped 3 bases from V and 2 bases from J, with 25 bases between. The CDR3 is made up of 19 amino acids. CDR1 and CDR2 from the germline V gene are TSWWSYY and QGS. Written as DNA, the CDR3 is TGTGCTCTTGGGGAGCATTCCCTTTTTCGGGATTGGCGAACCGATAAACTCATCTTT. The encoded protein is CALGEHSLFRDWRTDKLIF.

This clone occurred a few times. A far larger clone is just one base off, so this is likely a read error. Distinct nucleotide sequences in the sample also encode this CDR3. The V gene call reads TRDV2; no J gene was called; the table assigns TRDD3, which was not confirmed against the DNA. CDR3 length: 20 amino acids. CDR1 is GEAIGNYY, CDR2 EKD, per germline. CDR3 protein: CACDAAYWGIRSPYTDKLIF. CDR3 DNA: TGTGCCTGTGACGCAGCATACTGGGGGATACGGTCCCCATACACCGATAAACTCATCTTC.

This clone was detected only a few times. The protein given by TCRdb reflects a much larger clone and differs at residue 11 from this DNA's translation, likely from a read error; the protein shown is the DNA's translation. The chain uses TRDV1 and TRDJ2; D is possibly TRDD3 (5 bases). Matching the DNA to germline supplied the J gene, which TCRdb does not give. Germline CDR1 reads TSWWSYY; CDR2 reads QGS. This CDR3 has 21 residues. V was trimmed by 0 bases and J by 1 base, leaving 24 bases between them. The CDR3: CALGELSLWGRTFLLTAQLFF. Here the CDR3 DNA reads TGTGCTCTTGGGGAACTATCGTTGTGGGGACGTACCTTTCTTTTGACAGCACAACTCTTCTTT.

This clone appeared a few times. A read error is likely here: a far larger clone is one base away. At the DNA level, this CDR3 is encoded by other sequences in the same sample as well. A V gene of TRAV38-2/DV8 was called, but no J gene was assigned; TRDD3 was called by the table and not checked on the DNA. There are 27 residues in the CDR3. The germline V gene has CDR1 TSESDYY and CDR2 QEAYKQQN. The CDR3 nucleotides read TGTGCTTATAGGAGCGCGGAACTCTTCTTCTGGTCTTCGTCAGAATCGACTGGGGGGTCGTACACCGATAAACTCATCTTC. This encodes CAYRSAELFFWSSSESTGGSYTDKLIF.

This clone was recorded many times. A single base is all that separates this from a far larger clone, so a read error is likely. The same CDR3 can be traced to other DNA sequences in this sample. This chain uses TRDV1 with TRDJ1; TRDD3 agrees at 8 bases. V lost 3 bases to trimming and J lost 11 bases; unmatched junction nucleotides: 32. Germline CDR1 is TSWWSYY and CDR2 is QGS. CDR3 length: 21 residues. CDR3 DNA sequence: TGTGCTCTTGGGGAGAGGTATTTTAATACTATAAGGGATACGAGAGTGGTGAATCTCATCTTT. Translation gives CALGERYFNTIRDTRVVNLIF.

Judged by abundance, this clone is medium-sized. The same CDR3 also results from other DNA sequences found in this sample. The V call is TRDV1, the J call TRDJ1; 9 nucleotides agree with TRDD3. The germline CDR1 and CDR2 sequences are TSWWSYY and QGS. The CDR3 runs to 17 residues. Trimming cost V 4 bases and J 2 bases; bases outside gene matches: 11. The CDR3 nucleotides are TGTGCTCTTGGGGTCGGGGCTGGGGGATGCTCTACCGATAAACTCATCTTT. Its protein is CALGVGAGGCSTDKLIF.

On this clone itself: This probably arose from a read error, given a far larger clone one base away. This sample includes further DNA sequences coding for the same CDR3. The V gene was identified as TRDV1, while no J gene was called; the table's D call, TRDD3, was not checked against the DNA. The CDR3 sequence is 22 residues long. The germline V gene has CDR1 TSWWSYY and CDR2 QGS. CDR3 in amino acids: CALNNLREASWSGDGGTDKLIF. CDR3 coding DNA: TGTGCTCTTAACAATTTAAGGGAGGCCTCCTGGAGCGGGGATGGAGGGACCGATAAACTCATCTTC.

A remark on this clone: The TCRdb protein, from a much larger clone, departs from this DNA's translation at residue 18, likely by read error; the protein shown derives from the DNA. CDR3 DNA sequence: TGTGCTCTTGGGGAACCCTCTTGGCGAGCCCCTGCGGACAGAGTTTTGGGGGAGACATCCGATAAACTCATCTTT. This sequence encodes CALGEPSWRAPADRVLGETSDKLIF. The V and J genes are TRDV1 and TRDJ1, with 7 bases identical to TRDD3. TCRdb lists no J gene, so it was determined here by aligning the DNA to germline. V gave up 1 base and J gave up 3 bases; unmatched junction bases: 35. This CDR3 has 25 amino acids. Germline CDR1 reads TSWWSYY; CDR2 reads QGS.

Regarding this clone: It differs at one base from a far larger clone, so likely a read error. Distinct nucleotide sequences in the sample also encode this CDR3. Here the CDR3 DNA reads TGTGCCCTTGGCCCCCTGGGGGTTGAGCACACCGATAAACTCATCTTT. Its protein product is CALGPLGVEHTDKLIF. This chain uses TRDV1 with TRDJ1, with 7 nucleotides matching TRDD3. The CDR3 is 16 residues long. Germline CDR1 reads TSWWSYY; CDR2 reads QGS.

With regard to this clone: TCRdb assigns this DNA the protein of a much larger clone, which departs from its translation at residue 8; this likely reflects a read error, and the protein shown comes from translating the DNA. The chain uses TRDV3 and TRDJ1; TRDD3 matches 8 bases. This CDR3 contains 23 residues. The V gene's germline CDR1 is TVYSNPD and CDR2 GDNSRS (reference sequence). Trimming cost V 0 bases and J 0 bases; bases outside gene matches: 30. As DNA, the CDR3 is TGTGCCTTTAGAGGGGTTAGGCCGGGCCTACAGGGTGGGGGATTACTGTACACCGATAAACTCATCTTT. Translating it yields CAFRGVRPGLQGGGLLYTDKLIF.

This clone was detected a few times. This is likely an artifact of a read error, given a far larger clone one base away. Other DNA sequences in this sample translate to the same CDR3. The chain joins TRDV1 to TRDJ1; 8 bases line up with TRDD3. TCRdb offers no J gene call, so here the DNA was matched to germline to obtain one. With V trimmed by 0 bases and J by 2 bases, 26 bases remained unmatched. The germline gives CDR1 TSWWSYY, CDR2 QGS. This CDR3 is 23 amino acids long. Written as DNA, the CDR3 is TGTGCTCTTGGGGAACTGGGACTACGCCCTAACGTACTGGGGGCTATGTATACCGATAAACTCATCTTT. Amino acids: CALGELGLRPNVLGAMYTDKLIF.

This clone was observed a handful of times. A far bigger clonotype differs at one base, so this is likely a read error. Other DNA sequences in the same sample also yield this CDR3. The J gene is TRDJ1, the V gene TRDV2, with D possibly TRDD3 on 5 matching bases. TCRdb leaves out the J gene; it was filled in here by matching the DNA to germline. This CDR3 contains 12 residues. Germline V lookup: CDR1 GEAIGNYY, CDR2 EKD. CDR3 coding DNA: TGTGCTTGTGACACCGGGGGCGATAAACTCATCTTT. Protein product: CACDTGGDKLIF.

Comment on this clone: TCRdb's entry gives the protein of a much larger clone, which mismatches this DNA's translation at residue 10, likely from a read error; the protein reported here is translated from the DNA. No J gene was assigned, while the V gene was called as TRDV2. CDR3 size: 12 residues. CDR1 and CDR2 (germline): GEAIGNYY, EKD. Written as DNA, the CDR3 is TGTGCCTGTGACACCCCGGCTGAATGGCCCATCTTT. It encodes CACDTPAEWPIF.

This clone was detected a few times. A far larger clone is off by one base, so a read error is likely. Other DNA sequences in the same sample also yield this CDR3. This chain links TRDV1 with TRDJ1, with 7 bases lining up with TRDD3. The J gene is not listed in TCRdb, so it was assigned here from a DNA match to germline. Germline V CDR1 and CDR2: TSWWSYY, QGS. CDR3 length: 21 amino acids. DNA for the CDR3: TGTGCCCTTGGGGAATTTTTTCGTGGCGATAATGGGGGACTGTACACCGATAAACTCATCTTT. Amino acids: CALGEFFRGDNGGLYTDKLIF.

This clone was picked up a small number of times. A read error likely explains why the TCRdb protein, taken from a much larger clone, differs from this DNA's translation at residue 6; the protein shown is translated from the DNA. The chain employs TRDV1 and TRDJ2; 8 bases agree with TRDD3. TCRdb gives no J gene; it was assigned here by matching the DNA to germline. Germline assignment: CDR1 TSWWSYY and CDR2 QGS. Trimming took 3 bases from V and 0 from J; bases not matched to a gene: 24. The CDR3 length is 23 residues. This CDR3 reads CALGDLPEGWGIVSIPLTAQLFF. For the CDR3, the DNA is TGTGCTCTTGGGGATCTCCCGGAAGGTTGGGGGATTGTGTCTATCCCTTTGACAGCACAACTCTTCTTT.

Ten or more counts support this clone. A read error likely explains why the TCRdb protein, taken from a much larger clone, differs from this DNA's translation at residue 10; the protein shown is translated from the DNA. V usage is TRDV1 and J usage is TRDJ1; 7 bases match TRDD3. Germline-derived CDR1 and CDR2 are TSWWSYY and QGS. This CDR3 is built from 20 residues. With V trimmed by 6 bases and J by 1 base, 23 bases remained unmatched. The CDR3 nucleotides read TGTGCTCTTGGTGACTACCACAATTACCGGGGGATGTATTCCACCGATAAACTCATCTTT. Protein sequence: CALGDYHNYRGMYSTDKLIF.

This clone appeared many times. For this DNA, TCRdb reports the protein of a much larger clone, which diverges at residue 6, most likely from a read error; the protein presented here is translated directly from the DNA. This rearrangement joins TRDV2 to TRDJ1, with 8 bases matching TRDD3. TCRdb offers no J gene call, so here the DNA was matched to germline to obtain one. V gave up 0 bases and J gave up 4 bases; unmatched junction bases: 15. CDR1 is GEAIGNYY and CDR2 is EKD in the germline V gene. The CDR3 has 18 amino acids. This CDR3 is CACDTAKRDTSLGDKLIF. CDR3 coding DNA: TGTGCCTGTGACACCGCGAAGAGGGATACGTCTTTGGGCGATAAACTCATCTTT.